The 16 T cell receptor beta chains given below trace back to one sample, sequenced in a study of cytomegalovirus exposure and HLA in healthy donors. Vbeta (60) and Jbeta (13) primers were used in the PCR. Sequenced by immunoSEQ multiplex PCR; TCRdb stores in-frame clones only, minus some. This table holds around 200,000 clones, 55% to 75% found once. Sequenced input: PBMCs. The origin of the receptors is a man in his forties or fifties in good health and CMV-seropositive.

This clone was recorded a few times. J is TRBJ1-5 and V is TRBV10-2; TRBD1 is a possible D gene (5 bases). The CDR3 contains 15 residues. Germline V gene sequence: CDR1 WSHSY, CDR2 SAAADI. Between the trimmed V and J ends, which lost 6 bases and 2 bases, there was a span of 14 bases. CDR3 in DNA: TGCGCCAGCAGCCCAGACAGTCTTGGCAATCAGCCCCAGCATTTT. This gives the protein CASSPDSLGNQPQHF.

The rearrangement links TRBV10-3 to TRBJ2-7, with 7 positions matching TRBD1. V lost 2 bases, J lost 1 base, and 2 bases stayed unmatched. Per the germline V gene, CDR1 is ENHRY and CDR2 is SYGVKD. The CDR3 has 14 amino acids. The CDR3 here is CAISEPQGSYEQYF. The CDR3 DNA is TGTGCCATCAGTGAGCCACAGGGGTCCTACGAGCAGTACTTC.

The chain carries TRBV5-5 and TRBJ1-1; the match to TRBD1 covers 7 bases. The ends lost 6 bases at V and 4 bases at J; junction bases unmatched: 6. The CDR3 length is 13 residues. Per germline, CDR1 SGHKS and CDR2 YYEKEE (reference sequence). Here the CDR3 DNA reads TGTGCCAGCAACCGACAGGGTGGCACTGAAGCTTTCTTT. Its protein product is CASNRQGGTEAFF.

This clone was observed a handful of times. This chain connects TRBV7-7 to TRBJ2-5; TRBD2 is a possible D gene (7 bases). Germline assignment: CDR1 SSHAT and CDR2 FNYEAQ (reference sequence). This CDR3 spans 15 amino acids. The germline V and J ends were trimmed by 10 bases and 1 base, with 19 bases remaining between them. CDR3 DNA sequence: TGTGCCAACTCCCCAGGGGAGGGGAGCCAAGAGACCCAGTACTTC. Residues: CANSPGEGSQETQYF.

The CDR3 sequence: CASSEWASGGEEQFF. DNA of the CDR3: TGTGCCAGCAGTGAATGGGCTAGCGGGGGGGAAGAGCAGTTCTTC. This chain joins TRBV6-4 and TRBJ2-1; TRBD2 agrees at 12 bases. The CDR3 consists of 15 residues. V trimming: 3 bases; J trimming: 10 bases; junction bases outside the gene matches: 7. Germline CDR1 MRHNA, CDR2 SNTAGT.

This chain links TRBV6-1 with TRBJ1-5; TRBD1 matches 9 bases. The V gene end was trimmed by 6 bases and the J gene end by 1 base; junction bases not matched to a gene: 4. The CDR3 consists of 15 residues. Germline CDR1 is MNHNS and CDR2 is SASEGT. The CDR3 DNA reads TGTGCCAGCAGGGGGACAGGGACGAGCAATCAGCCCCAGCATTTT. As protein: CASRGTGTSNQPQHF.

The CDR3 DNA sequence: TGTGCCAGGAGGGGGTTGAAGGCCAAGGGTGACACCTTC. The encoded protein is CARRGLKAKGDTF. The chain links TRBV2 to TRBJ1-2, with D possibly matching TRBD1 (6 bases). CDR3 length equals 13 residues. Trimming shortened V by 9 bases and J by 12 bases, and 23 bases separated the two germline ends. The germline V gene has CDR1 SNHLY and CDR2 FYNNEI.

J is TRBJ2-7 and V is TRBV7-2, with D perhaps TRBD1 (6 bases). V dropped 1 base and J dropped 13 bases, with 17 bases sitting between them. Germline V gene sequence: CDR1 SGHTA, CDR2 FQGNSA. This CDR3 spans 13 amino acids. In DNA form, the CDR3 reads TGTGCCAGCAGCTTAGTCGGGACACCCGCGCAATACTTC. Translating gives CASSLVGTPAQYF.

The V gene is TRBV4-1, the J gene TRBJ1-4; 7 nucleotides align to TRBD1. Germline lookup yields CDR1 MGHRA and CDR2 YSYEKL. V was pared by 2 bases and J by 4 bases, with 7 bases of the junction left unmatched. The CDR3 length is 16 residues. The CDR3 region has the DNA TGCGCCAGCAGCCAAACGGGACAGTTGCTTAATGAAAAACTGTTTTTT. Protein product: CASSQTGQLLNEKLFF.

The chain recombines TRBV5-1 with TRBJ1-5, with D unclear. CDR1 and CDR2 from the germline V gene are SGHRS and YFSETQ. CDR3 size: 14 residues. Trimming pared 4 bases from V and 6 bases from J, leaving 14 bases between. CDR3 residues: CASSPREGVQPQHF. The CDR3 bases are TGCGCCAGCAGCCCTAGGGAGGGCGTTCAGCCCCAGCATTTT.

The J gene is TRBJ2-5, the V gene TRBV4-3, with 7 positions matching TRBD1. V gave up 1 base and J gave up 5 bases; unmatched junction bases: 7. Germline V gene sequence: CDR1 LGHNA, CDR2 YSLEER. This CDR3 is built from 15 residues. CDR3 nucleotides: TGCGCCAGCAGCCAAGTACAGGGGATTGTGGAGACCCAGTACTTC. Its protein product is CASSQVQGIVETQYF.

V gene TRBV4-1 combines with J gene TRBJ2-5; the D gene is possibly TRBD1 (5 bases). Trimming cost V 0 bases and J 5 bases, with 22 bases left between them. The CDR3 spans 18 residues. Germline CDR1 and CDR2: MGHRA and YSYEKL. The CDR3: CASSQEETEVKELETQYF. As DNA, the CDR3 is TGCGCCAGCAGCCAAGAGGAGACAGAAGTTAAAGAATTGGAGACCCAGTACTTC.

This chain connects TRBV5-6 to TRBJ2-7; 7 bases line up with TRBD1. This CDR3 contains 14 residues. Germline V gene lookup returns CDR1 SGHDT and CDR2 YYEEEE. V lost 0 bases and J lost 4; bases outside the gene matches: 4. CDR3 DNA: TGTGCCAGCAGCTTGGGGGACAGTGGGTACGAGCAGTACTTC. This gives the protein CASSLGDSGYEQYF.

V is TRBV6-1 and J is TRBJ2-1; D gene uncertain. The V end lost 2 bases, the J end lost 7 bases, and 9 bases lay between the germline ends. Per germline, CDR1 MNHNS and CDR2 SASEGT. The CDR3 totals 13 residues. The CDR3 here is CASSERVVNEQFF. The DNA for the CDR3 is TGTGCCAGCAGTGAACGGGTCGTGAATGAGCAGTTCTTC.

The chain is built from TRBV9 and TRBJ1-2; 8 positions agree with TRBD1. Germline V gives CDR1 SGDLS, CDR2 YYNGEE. There are 14 residues in the CDR3. V lost 3 bases and J lost 1; bases outside the gene matches: 2. CDR3 in DNA: TGTGCCAGCAGCGAGGGGACAGGTAACTATGGCTACACCTTC. Protein sequence: CASSEGTGNYGYTF.

The chain couples TRBV7-9 to TRBJ2-7; TRBD2 might be the D (7 bases). The germline V and J ends were trimmed by 11 bases and 7 bases, with 21 bases remaining between them. Germline V lookup: CDR1 SEHNR, CDR2 FQNEAQ (reference sequence). The CDR3 is made up of 13 amino acids. CDR3 region: CALGRGGSLEQYF. The CDR3 bases are TGTGCCCTTGGCAGGGGAGGGTCCTTGGAGCAGTACTTC.